This TCR beta chain was identified during a study of blood T cells in healthy people across ages. Study findings and constraints: Possibly confounding the expanded clonotype changes was the fact that donor CMV status was unknown.

For the second PCR, which ran for about 7 to 11 cycles, a sample-barcoded 5' primer and a J-beta primer mix were used. A minimum of 2.5 million CDR3-containing paired-end reads was obtained for each sample. TCRdb reprocessed the 5' RACE reads via MiXCR and lists one record per CDR3 protein. This sample has roughly 500,000 distinct CDR3 sequences, with 27% found just once. Staff drew roughly 10 milliliters of peripheral blood from each donor. Each sample gave at least 6.5 million isolated PBMCs. Comments on this clonotype: The antigen is undetermined.

Input material: blood. The TCR originated in a woman aged 70-85 years in good health.

The CDR3 reads CASSEGLRGAREKLFF. The CDR3 nucleotides read TGTGCCAGCAGTGAAGGCCTGAGAGGGGCGCGTGAAAAACTGTTTTTT. The rearrangement uses TRBV6-1 and TRBJ1-4, with a tentative D call TRBD1 (5 bases). Germline V lookup: CDR1 MNHNS, CDR2 SASEGT. This CDR3 contains 16 residues. The V and J ends lost 1 base and 7 bases respectively, with 16 bases between them.